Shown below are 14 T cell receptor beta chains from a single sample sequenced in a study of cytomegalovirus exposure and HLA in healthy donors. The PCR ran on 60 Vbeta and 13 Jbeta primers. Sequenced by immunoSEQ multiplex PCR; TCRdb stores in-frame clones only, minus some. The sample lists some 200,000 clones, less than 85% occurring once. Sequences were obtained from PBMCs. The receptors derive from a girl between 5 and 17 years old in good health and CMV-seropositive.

The CDR3, as DNA: TGTGCCAGCAGCTGGGGACAGTTGAACACTGAAGCTTTCTTT. It codes for CASSWGQLNTEAFF. The chain links TRBV6-5 to TRBJ1-1; 7 positions agree with TRBD1. J was trimmed by 0 bases and V by 6 bases; bases with no gene match: 4. Looked up from germline, CDR1 is MNHEY and CDR2 is SVGAGI. The CDR3 contains 14 residues.

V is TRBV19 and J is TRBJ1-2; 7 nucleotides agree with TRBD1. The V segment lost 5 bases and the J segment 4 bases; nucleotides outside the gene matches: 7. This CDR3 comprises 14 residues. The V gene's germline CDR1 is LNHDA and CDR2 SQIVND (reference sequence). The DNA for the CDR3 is TGTGCCAGTAGTCCGGGACAGCGCACCTATGGCTACACCTTC. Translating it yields CASSPGQRTYGYTF.

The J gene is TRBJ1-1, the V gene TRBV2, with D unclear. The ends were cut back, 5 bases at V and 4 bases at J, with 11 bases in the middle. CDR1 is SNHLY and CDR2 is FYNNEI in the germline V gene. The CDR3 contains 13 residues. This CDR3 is CASSTASGTEAFF. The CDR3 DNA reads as TGTGCCAGCAGTACGGCTTCGGGCACTGAAGCTTTCTTT.

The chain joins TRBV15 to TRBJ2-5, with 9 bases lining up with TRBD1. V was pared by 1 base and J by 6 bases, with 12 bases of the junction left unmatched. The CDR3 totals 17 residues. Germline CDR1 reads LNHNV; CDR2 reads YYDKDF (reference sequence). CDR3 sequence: CATSRGDVGQGAKTQYF. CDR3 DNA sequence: TGTGCCACCAGCAGAGGAGATGTGGGACAGGGCGCGAAGACCCAGTACTTC.

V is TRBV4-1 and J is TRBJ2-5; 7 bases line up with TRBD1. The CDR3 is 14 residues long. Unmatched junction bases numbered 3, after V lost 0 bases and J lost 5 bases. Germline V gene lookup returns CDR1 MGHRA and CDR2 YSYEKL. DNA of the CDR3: TGCGCCAGCAGCCAAGATAGGGGGCGGGAGACCCAGTACTTC. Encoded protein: CASSQDRGRETQYF.

CDR3 DNA: TGCGCCAGCAGCCAATTGGCGGGGGGAGAGACCCAGTACTTC. Its protein is CASSQLAGGETQYF. The chain is built from TRBV4-3 and TRBJ2-5; 8 positions match TRBD2. J lost 4 bases, V lost 2 bases, and 3 bases had no gene match. CDR3 length equals 14 residues. The germline V gene has CDR1 LGHNA and CDR2 YSLEER.

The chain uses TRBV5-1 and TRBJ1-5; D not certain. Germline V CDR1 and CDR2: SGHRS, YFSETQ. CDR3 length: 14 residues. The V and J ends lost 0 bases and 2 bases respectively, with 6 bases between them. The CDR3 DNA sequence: TGCGCCAGCAGCTTGGGGGGAGGCAATCAGCCCCAGCATTTT. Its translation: CASSLGGGNQPQHF.

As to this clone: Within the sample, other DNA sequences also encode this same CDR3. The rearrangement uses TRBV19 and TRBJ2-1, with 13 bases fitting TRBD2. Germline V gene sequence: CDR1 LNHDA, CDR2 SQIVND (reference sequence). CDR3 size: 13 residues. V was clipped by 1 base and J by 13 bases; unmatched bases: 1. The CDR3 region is CASSIGLAGGQFF. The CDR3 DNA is TGTGCCAGTAGTATAGGACTAGCGGGGGGACAGTTCTTC.

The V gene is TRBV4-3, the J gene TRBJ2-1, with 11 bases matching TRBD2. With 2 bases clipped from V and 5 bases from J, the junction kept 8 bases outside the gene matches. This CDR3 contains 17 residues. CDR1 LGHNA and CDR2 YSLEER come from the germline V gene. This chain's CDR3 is CASSQRIAGGVDNEQFF. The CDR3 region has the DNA TGCGCCAGCAGCCAACGTATAGCGGGGGGGGTCGACAATGAGCAGTTCTTC.

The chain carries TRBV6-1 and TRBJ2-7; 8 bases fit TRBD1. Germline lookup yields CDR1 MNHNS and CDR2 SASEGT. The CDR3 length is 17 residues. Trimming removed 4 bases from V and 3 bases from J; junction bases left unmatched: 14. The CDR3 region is CASSGSPGTGRGYEQYF. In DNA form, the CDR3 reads TGTGCCAGCAGTGGATCACCTGGGACAGGTCGGGGCTACGAGCAGTACTTC.

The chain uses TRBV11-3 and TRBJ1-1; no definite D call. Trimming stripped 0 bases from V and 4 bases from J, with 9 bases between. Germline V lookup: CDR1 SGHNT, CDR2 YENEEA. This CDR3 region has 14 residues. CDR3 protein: CASSLDSGSTEAFF. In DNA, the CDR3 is TGTGCCAGCAGCTTAGATTCCGGGTCCACTGAAGCTTTCTTT. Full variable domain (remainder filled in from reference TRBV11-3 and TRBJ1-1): EAGVVQSPRYKIIEKKQPVAFWCNPISGHNTLYWYLQNLGQGPELLIRYENEEAVDDSQLPKDRFSAERLKGVDSTLKIQPAELGDSAVYLCASSLDSGSTEAFFGQGTRLTVV.

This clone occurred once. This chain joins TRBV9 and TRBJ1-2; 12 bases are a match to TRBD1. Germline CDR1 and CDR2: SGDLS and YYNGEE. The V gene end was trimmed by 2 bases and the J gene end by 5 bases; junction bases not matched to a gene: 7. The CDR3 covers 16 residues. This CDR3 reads CASSVTGQGAYYGYTF. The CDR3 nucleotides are TGTGCCAGCAGCGTTACGGGACAGGGGGCTTATTATGGCTACACCTTC.

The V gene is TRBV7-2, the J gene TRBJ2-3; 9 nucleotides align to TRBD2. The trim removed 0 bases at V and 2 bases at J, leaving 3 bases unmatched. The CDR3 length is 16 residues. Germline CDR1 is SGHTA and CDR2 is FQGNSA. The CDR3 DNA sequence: TGTGCCAGCAGCTTAGCCGGCGGGGGGGCCACAGATACGCAGTATTTT. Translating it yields CASSLAGGGATDTQYF.

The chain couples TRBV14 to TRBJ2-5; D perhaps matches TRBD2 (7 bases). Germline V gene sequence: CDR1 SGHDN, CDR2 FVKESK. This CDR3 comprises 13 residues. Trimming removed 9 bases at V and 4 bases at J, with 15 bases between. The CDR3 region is CASSTGGLETQYF. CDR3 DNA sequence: TGTGCCAGTAGCACGGGGGGCCTAGAGACCCAGTACTTC.